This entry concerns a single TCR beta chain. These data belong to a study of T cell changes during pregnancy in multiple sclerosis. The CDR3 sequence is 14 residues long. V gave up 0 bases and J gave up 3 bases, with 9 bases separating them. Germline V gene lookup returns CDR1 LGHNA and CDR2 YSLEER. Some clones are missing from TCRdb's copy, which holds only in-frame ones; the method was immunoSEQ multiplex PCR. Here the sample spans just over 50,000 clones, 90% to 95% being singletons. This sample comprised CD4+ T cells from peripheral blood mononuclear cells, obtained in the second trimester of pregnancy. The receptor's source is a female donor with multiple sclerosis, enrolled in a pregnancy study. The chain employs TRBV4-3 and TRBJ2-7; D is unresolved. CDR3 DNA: TGCGCCAGCAGCCAAGATAGCACCAACTACGAGCAGTACTTC. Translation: CASSQDSTNYEQYF.